A single sample gave rise to the 13 T cell receptor gamma chains below, sequenced in a study of gamma-delta T cells after stem cell transplantation. TCRdb applied CATT to the RT-PCR reads for clone calling. This table has thousands of gamma-chain clones, roughly a fifth appearing once. Sequencing input: gamma-delta T cells. The receptor source for this set is a human donor. It is not recorded whose cells these are; they may come from a transplant donor.

As concerns this clone: A junction boundary mismatches the germline segment, possibly from a read error. The CDR3: CAIWDAGIKKLF. DNA for the CDR3: TGTGCCATCTGGGATGCGGGGATTAAGAAACTCTTT. The V and J genes are TRGV4 and TRGJ1 or TRGJ2. Germline V gene sequence: CDR1 EGSTGY, CDR2 YDSYTSSV. The CDR3 contains 12 residues.

This clone has more than one count but fewer than ten. This rearrangement joins TRGV4 to TRGJ1 or TRGJ2. The CDR3 covers 12 residues. The germline CDR1 and CDR2 sequences are EGSTGY and YDSYTSSV. The J segment lost 13 bases and the V segment lost 0 bases, leaving 9 bases of the junction unmatched. CDR3 coding DNA: TGTGCCACCTGGGATGGGCGTCTTGGAAAACTCTTT. It specifies CATWDGRLGKLF.

A few counts support this clone. V is TRGV9 and J is TRGJ1 or TRGJ2. V lost 4 bases and J lost 6; bases outside the gene matches: 9. Germline V CDR1 and CDR2: GITISATS, ISYDGTV (reference sequence). The CDR3 length is 13 residues. CDR3 in amino acids: CALWDAMGYKKLF. CDR3 bases: TGTGCCTTGTGGGACGCCATGGGTTATAAGAAACTCTTT.

J is TRGJP and V is TRGV9. In germline, CDR1 is GITISATS, CDR2 ISYDGTV (reference sequence). V dropped 0 bases and J dropped 3; count of bases not matched to a gene: 5. The CDR3 extends over 18 amino acids. The CDR3 nucleotides read TGTGCCTTGTGGGAGGTGCATGAGCAAGAGTTGGGCAAAAAAATCAAGGTATTT. Its protein product is CALWEVHEQELGKKIKVF.

The rearrangement links TRGV9 to TRGJ1 or TRGJ2. The CDR3 has 9 residues. Trimming removed 2 bases from V and 16 bases from J; junction bases left unmatched: 5. In germline, CDR1 is GITISATS, CDR2 ISYDGTV (reference sequence). The CDR3 here is CALWEERLF. CDR3 DNA: TGTGCCTTGTGGGAGGAAAGGCTCTTT.

J is TRGJP1 and V is TRGV4. The length of the CDR3 is 15 residues. The V gene's germline CDR1 is EGSTGY and CDR2 YDSYTSSV. With V trimmed by 4 bases and J by 0 bases, 5 bases remained unmatched. The CDR3 loop reads CATWEDDTTGWFKIF. Written as DNA, the CDR3 is TGTGCCACCTGGGAGGACGATACCACTGGTTGGTTCAAGATATTT.

Comment on this clone: An end of the junction differs from the germline gene, which may be a read error. The rearrangement joins TRGV5 to TRGJP1. CDR3 length equals 16 residues. Germline V gives CDR1 VINAFY, CDR2 YDVSNSKD. The CDR3 region is CATWDSPPYTVWFKIF. CDR3 sequence (DNA): TGTGCCACCTGGGACAGCCCACCATATACTGTTTGGTTCAAGATATTT.

The V and J genes are TRGV9 and TRGJ1 or TRGJ2. The CDR3 has 13 amino acids. Germline V CDR1 and CDR2: GITISATS, ISYDGTV (reference sequence). V lost 5 bases and J lost 0; bases outside the gene matches: 4. The DNA for the CDR3 is TGTGCCTTGTGGGGCCCGAATTATTATAAGAAACTCTTT. Protein: CALWGPNYYKKLF.

In its sample, this clone was seen a few times. V usage is TRGV3 and J usage is TRGJ1 or TRGJ2. Germline V gene lookup returns CDR1 VTNTFY and CDR2 YDVSTARD (reference sequence). The CDR3 has 12 amino acids. V trimming: 0 bases; J trimming: 7 bases; junction bases outside the gene matches: 3. In DNA, the CDR3 is TGTGCCACCTGGGACAGGCTATATAAGAAACTCTTT. This translates into CATWDRLYKKLF.

The V gene is TRGV4, the J gene TRGJ1 or TRGJ2. Germline CDR1 EGSTGY, CDR2 YDSYTSSV. Trimming removed 3 bases from V and 4 bases from J; junction bases left unmatched: 3. CDR3 length: 12 residues. For the CDR3, the DNA is TGTGCCACCTGGGATAGGTATTATAAGAAACTCTTT. This translates into CATWDRYYKKLF.

The chain joins TRGV3 to TRGJ1 or TRGJ2. Germline V gene data show CDR1 as VTNTFY and CDR2 as YDVSTARD (reference sequence). V lost 2 bases, J lost 9 bases, and 10 bases stayed unmatched. The CDR3 runs to 13 residues. CDR3 nucleotide sequence: TGTGCCACCTGGGACAACCGACGCTTTAAGAAACTCTTT. It is translated as CATWDNRRFKKLF.

This clone was seen a few times. The chain uses TRGV8 and TRGJP2. The germline CDR1 and CDR2 sequences are VENAVY and YDSYNSRV. The CDR3 spans 17 residues. Trimming took 0 bases from V and 0 from J; bases not matched to a gene: 7. In nucleotides, the CDR3 is TGTGCCACCTGGGATAGGCGGAACCATAGTAGTGATTGGATCAAGACGTTT. Residues: CATWDRRNHSSDWIKTF.

The chain joins TRGV4 to TRGJ1 or TRGJ2. Trimming removed 0 bases from V and 7 bases from J; junction bases left unmatched: 6. The CDR3 runs to 13 residues. Germline CDR1 EGSTGY, CDR2 YDSYTSSV. The CDR3 region is CATWDGPWYKKLF. CDR3 sequence (DNA): TGTGCCACCTGGGATGGGCCTTGGTATAAGAAACTCTTT.